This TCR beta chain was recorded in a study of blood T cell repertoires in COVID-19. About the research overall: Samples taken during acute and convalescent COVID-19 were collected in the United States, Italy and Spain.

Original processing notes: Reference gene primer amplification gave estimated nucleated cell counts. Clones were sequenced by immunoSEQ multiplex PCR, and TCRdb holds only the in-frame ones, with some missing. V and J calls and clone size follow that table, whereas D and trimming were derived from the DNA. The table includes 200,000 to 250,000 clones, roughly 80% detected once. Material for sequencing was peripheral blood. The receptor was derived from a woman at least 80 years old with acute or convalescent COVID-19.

CDR3 protein: CASSQWGDRGAKGYTF. As DNA, the CDR3 is TGTGCCAGCAGCCAATGGGGGGATAGGGGCGCTAAGGGCTACACCTTC. The chain is built from TRBV3-1 (or the pseudogene TRBV3-2) and TRBJ1-2, with D possibly being TRBD1 (5 bases). V was cut by 2 bases and J by 8 bases, with 21 bases left in between. The CDR3 runs 16 residues. Germline values: CDR1 LGHDT, CDR2 YNNKEL (reference sequence).